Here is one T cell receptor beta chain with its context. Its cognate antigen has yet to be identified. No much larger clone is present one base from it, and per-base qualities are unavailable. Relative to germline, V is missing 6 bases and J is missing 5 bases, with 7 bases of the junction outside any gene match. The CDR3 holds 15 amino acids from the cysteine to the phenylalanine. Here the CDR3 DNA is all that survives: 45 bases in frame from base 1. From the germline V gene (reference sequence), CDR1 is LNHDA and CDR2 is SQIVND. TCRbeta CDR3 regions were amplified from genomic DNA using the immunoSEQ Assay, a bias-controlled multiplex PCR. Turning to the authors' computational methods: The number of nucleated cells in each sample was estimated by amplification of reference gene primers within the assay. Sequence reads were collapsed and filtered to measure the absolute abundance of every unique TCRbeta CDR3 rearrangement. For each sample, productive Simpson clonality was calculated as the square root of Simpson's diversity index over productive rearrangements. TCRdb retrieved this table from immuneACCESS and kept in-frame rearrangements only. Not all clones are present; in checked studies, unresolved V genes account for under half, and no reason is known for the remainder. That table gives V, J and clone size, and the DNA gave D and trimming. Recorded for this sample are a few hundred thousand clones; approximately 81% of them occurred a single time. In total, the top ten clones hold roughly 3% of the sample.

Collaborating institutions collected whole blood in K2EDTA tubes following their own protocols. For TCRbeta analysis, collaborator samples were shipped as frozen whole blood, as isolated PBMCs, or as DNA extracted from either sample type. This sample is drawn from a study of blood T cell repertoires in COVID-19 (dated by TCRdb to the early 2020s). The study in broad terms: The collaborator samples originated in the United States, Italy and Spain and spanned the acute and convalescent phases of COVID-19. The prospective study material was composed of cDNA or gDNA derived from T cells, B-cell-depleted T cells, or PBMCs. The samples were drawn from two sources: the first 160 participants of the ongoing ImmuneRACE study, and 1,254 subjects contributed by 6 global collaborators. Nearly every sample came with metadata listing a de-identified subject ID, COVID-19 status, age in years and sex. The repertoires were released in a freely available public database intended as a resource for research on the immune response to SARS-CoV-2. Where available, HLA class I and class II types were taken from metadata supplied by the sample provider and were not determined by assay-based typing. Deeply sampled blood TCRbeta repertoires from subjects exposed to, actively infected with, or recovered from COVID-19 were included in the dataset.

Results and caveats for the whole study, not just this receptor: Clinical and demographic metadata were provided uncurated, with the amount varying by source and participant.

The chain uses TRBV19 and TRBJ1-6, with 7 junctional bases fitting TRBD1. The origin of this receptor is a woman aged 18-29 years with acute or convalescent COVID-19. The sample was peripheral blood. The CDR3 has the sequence CASRPGQKHNSPLHF. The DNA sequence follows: TGTGCCAGTAGACCGGGACAGAAGCATAATTCACCCCTCCACTTT. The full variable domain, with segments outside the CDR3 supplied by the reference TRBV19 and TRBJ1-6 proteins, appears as DGGITQSPKYLFRKEGQNVTLSCEQNLNHDAMYWYRQDPGQGLRLIYYSQIVNDFQKGDIAEGYSVSREKKESFPLTVTSAQKNPTAFYLCASRPGQKHNSPLHFGNGTRLTVT.